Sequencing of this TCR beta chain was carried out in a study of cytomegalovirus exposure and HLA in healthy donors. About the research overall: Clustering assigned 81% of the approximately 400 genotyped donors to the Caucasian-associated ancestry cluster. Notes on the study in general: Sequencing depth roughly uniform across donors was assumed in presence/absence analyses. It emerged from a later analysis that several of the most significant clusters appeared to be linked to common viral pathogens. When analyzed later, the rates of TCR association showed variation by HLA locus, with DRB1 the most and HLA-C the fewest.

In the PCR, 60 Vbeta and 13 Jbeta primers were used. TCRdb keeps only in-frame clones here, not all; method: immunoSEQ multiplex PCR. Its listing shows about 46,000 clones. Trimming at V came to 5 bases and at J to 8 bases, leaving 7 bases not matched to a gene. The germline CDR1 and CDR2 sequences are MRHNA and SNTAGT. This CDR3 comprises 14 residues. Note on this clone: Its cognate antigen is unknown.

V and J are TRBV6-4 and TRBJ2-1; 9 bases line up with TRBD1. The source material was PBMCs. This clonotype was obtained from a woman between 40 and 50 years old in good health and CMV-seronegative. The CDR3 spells CASSSTGGLHEQFF. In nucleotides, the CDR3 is TGTGCCAGCAGTTCGACAGGGGGTCTGCATGAGCAGTTCTTC.